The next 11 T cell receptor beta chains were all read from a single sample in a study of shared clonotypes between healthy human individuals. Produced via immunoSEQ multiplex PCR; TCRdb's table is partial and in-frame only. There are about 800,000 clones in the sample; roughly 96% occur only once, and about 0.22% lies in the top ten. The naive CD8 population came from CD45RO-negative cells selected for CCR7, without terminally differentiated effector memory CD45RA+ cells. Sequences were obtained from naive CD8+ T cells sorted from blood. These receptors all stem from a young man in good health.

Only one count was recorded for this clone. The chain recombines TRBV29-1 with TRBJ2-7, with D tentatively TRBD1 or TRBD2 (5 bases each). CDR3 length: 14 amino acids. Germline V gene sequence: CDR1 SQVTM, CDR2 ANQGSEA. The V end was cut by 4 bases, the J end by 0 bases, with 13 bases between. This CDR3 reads CSVVDEGTSYEQYF. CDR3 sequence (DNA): TGCAGCGTTGTCGATGAGGGGACCTCCTACGAGCAGTACTTC.

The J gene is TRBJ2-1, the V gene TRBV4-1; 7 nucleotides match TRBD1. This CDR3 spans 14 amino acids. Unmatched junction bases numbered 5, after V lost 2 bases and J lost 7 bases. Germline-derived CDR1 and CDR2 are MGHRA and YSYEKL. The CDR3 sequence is CASSQPDRENEQFF. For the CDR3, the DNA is TGCGCCAGCAGCCAACCCGACAGGGAGAATGAGCAGTTCTTC.

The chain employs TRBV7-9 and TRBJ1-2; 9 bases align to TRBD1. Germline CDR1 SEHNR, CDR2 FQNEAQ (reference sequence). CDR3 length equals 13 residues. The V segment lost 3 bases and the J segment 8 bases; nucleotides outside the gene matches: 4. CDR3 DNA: TGTGCCAGCAGCTTCCGGGACAGGGCCGGCTACACCTTC. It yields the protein CASSFRDRAGYTF.

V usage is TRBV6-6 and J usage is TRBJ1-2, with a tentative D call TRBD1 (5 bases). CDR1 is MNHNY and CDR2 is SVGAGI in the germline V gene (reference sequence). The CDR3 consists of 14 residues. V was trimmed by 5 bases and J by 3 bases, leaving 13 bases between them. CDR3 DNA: TGTGCCAGCAGTCCCAATTTGGGGGACTATGGCTACACCTTC. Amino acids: CASSPNLGDYGYTF.

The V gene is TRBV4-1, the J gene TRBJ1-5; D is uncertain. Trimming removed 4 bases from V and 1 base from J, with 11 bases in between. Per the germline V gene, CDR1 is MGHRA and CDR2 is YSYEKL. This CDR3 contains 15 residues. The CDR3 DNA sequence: TGCGCCAGCAGCCCACAATACGGGAGCAATCAGCCCCAGCATTTT. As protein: CASSPQYGSNQPQHF.

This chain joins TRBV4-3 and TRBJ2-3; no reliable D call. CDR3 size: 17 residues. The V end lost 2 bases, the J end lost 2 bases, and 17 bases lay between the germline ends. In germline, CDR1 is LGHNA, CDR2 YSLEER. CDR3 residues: CASSQLPYGQNTDTQYF. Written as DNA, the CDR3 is TGCGCCAGCAGCCAACTTCCGTACGGGCAGAACACAGATACGCAGTATTTT.

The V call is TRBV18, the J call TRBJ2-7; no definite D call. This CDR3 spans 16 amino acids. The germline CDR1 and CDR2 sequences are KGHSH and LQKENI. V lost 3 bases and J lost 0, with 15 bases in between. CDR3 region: CASSPAGQLDSYEQYF. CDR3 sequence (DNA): TGTGCCAGCTCACCGGCCGGGCAGCTAGACTCCTACGAGCAGTACTTC.

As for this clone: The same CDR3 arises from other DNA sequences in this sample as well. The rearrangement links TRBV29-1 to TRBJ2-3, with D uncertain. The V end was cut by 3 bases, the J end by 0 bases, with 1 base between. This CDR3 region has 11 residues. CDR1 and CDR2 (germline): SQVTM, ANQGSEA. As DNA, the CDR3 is TGCAGCGTTGACAGCACAGATACGCAGTATTTT. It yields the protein CSVDSTDTQYF.

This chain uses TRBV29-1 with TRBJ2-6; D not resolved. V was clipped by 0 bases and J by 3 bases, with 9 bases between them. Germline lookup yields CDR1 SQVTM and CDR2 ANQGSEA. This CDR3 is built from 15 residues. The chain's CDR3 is CSVEDRVRGANVLTF. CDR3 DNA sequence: TGCAGCGTTGAAGATCGGGTACGTGGGGCCAACGTCCTGACTTTC. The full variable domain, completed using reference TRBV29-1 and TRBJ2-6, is SAVISQKPSRDICQRGTSLTIQCQVDSQVTMMFWYRQQPGQSLTLIATANQGSEATYESGFVIDKFPISRPNLTFSTLTVSNMSPEDSSIYLCSVEDRVRGANVLTFGAGSRLTVL.

CDR3 in DNA: TGTGCCAGCAGCGAATCTAGCTATGGCTACACCTTC. Translating gives CASSESSYGYTF. J is TRBJ1-2 and V is TRBV9; unclear D gene. Germline V gene data show CDR1 as SGDLS and CDR2 as YYNGEE. Deletions cut 3 bases from V and 4 bases from J, with 7 bases between. CDR3 size: 12 residues.

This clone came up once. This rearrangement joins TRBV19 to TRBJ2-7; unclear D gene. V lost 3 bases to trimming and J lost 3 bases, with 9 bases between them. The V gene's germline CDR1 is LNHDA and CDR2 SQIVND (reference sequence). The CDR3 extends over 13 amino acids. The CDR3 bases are TGTGCCAGTAGTATTTGGCTAAACTACGAGCAGTACTTC. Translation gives CASSIWLNYEQYF. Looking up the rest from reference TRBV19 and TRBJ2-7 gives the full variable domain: DGGITQSPKYLFRKEGQNVTLSCEQNLNHDAMYWYRQDPGQGLRLIYYSQIVNDFQKGDIAEGYSVSREKKESFPLTVTSAQKNPTAFYLCASSIWLNYEQYFGPGTRLTVT.